This T cell receptor (beta chain) was identified in a study of blood T cell repertoires in COVID-19. Study overall: From the United States, Italy and Spain came samples of acute and convalescent COVID-19. PBMCs, B-cell-depleted T cells, or T cells provided the cDNA or gDNA that made up the material.

Sequencing used immunoSEQ multiplex PCR; TCRdb keeps in-frame clones, though not all of them. The sample holds 100,000 to 150,000 clones, 90% seen once. The CDR3 has 15 amino acids. Germline-derived CDR1 and CDR2 are SEHNR and FQNEAQ (reference sequence). Trimming shortened V by 0 bases and J by 4 bases, and 11 bases separated the two germline ends. The chain combines TRBV7-9 with TRBJ2-3; the D is unclear. The TCR sequence derives from a man aged 45-60 years with active COVID-19. Sequencing was carried out using peripheral blood. Here the CDR3 reads CASSLASTSADTQYF. CDR3 bases: TGTGCCAGCAGCTTAGCCTCCACTTCCGCAGATACGCAGTATTTT.